Sequencing of this T cell receptor beta chain was carried out in a study of Graves' ophthalmopathy and Graves' hyperthyroidism. The overall study: Peripheral blood was collected at initial diagnosis, before any treatment.

Amplified material comprised TCR beta CDR3 regions derived from RNA transcripts. Second-round multiplex PCR followed a first-round RT-PCR using HTBI primers. MiXCR, applied by TCRdb to the multiplex PCR reads, yields one record per CDR3 protein. The data show 200,000 to 250,000 distinct CDR3 sequences, about 32% seen once. Study observations and caveats: The majority of expanded thyroid clonotypes above 0.001 frequency also occurred in blood. Sensitivity of around 67% and specificity of roughly 78% were achieved by the model that predicted ophthalmopathy progression.

Ten or more counts support this clonotype. Its matching antigen is unknown. The origin of this receptor is a man aged 50-60 years with Graves' ophthalmopathy. Sequenced sample: peripheral blood.

Written as DNA, the CDR3 is TGTGCCAGCAGTGACGGGGGCGGGCGGGAGAGGAACATTCAGTACTTC. This encodes CASSDGGGRERNIQYF. The chain joins TRBV2 to TRBJ2-4, with D possibly TRBD2 on 7 matching bases. V lost 3 bases and J 7 bases, leaving 19 bases between the germline ends. The CDR3 length is 16 residues. Per the germline V gene, CDR1 is SNHLY and CDR2 is FYNNEI. The full variable domain, completed using reference TRBV2 and TRBJ2-4, is EPEVTQTPSHQVTQMGQEVILRCVPISNHLYFYWYRQILGQKVEFLVSFYNNEISEKSEIFDDQFSVERPDGSNFTLKIRSTKLEDSAMYFCASSDGGGRERNIQYFGAGTRLSVL.